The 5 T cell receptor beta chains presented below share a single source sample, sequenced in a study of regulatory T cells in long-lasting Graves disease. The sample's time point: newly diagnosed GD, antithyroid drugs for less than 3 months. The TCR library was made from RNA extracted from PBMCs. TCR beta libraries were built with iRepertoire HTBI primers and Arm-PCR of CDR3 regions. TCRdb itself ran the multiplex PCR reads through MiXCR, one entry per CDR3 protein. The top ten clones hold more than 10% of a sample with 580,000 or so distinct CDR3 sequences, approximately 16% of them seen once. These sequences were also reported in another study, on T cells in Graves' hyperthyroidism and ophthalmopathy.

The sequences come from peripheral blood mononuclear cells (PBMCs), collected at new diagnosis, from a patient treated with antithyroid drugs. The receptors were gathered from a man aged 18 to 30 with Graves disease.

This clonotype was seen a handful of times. CDR3 in DNA: TGTGCCAGCAGGGCCAGACCGAGAGAAGAAGCTTTCTTT. Encoded protein: CASRARPREEAFF. The genes are TRBV25-1 and TRBJ1-1; D is unclear. V lost 6 bases and J lost 8, with 16 bases in between. Germline values: CDR1 MGHDK, CDR2 SYGVNS. The CDR3 sequence is 13 residues long. The whole variable domain, remainder taken from reference TRBV25-1 and TRBJ1-1, is EADIYQTPRYLVIGTGKKITLECSQTMGHDKMYWYQQDPGMELHLIHYSYGVNSTEKGDLSSESTVSRIRTEHFPLTLESARPSHTSQYLCASRARPREEAFFGQGTRLTVV.

The CDR3 is CASSSHGTDTQYF. In DNA, the CDR3 is TGTGCCAGCAGCTCGCACGGCACAGATACGCAGTATTTT. V is TRBV11-3 and J is TRBJ2-3; D uncertain. CDR1 is SGHNT, CDR2 YENEEA, per germline. The CDR3 consists of 13 residues. Trimming left V 4 bases short and J 1 base short, with 6 bases between.

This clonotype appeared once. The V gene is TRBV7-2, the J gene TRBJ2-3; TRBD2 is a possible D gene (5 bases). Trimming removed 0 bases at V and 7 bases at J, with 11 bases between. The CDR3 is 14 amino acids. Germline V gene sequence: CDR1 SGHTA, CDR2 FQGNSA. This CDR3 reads CASSLARAINTQYF. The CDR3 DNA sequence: TGTGCCAGCAGCTTAGCGCGGGCTATTAATACGCAGTATTTT.

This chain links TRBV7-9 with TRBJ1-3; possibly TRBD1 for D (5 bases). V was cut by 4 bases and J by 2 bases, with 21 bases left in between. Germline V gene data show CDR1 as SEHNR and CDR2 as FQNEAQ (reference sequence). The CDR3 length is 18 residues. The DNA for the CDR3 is TGTGCCAGCAGCTCCGACCCGGGACGCCACGGCCCTGGAAACACCATATATTTT. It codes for CASSSDPGRHGPGNTIYF. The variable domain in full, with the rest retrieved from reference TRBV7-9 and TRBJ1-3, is DTGVSQNPRHKITKRGQNVTFRCDPISEHNRLYWYRQTLGQGPEFLTYFQNEAQLEKSRLLSDRFSAERPKGSFSTLEIQRTEQGDSAMYLCASSSDPGRHGPGNTIYFGEGSWLTVV.

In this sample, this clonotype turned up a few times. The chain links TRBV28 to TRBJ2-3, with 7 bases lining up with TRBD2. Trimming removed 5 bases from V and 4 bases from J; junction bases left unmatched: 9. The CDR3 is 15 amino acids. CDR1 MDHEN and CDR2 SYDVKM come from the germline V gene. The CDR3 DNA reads TGTGCCAGCAGTGAAAGGACTAGTTCCCCAGATACGCAGTATTTT. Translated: CASSERTSSPDTQYF.